These T cell receptor beta chains were read from a single sample in a study of blood T cell repertoires in COVID-19. TCRdb's copy holds only in-frame clones and misses some; the assay was immunoSEQ multiplex PCR. The table shows under 50,000 clones, with about 88% occurring only once. The sequenced sample was peripheral blood. These receptors originate from a man in his 70s with active COVID-19. The CDR3 runs from the conserved cysteine through the conserved F or W. The D gene is left open where the match is weak. Rows give clone size only sometimes, using once, few, many, or a class for an expanded clone.

j_call v_call clone_size d_call cdr3_aa cdr3_nt
TRBJ2-7 TRBV7-8 . . CASSLVAGAYEQYF TGTGCCAGCAGCTTAGTTGCAGGGGCCTACGAGCAGTACTTC
TRBJ1-1 TRBV4-2 . . CASSAGVPTEAFF TGTGCCAGCAGCGCGGGAGTACCCACTGAAGCTTTCTTT
TRBJ1-2 TRBV6-5 . . CASSYSGPDGYTF TGTGCCAGCAGTTACTCGGGGCCAGATGGCTACACCTTC
TRBJ2-7 TRBV6-5 . TRBD1 CASSYRQGYEQYF TGTGCCAGCAGTTACCGACAGGGCTACGAGCAGTACTTC
TRBJ2-1 TRBV5-1 . . CASSIPREIYNEQFF TGCGCCAGCAGCATCCCCCGGGAGATATACAATGAGCAGTTCTTC
TRBJ2-5 TRBV30 . TRBD2 CAWSWTSGKTQYF TGTGCCTGGAGTTGGACTAGCGGAAAGACCCAGTACTTC
TRBJ2-2 TRBV24-1 few TRBD2 CATRASGGASSTGELFF TGTGCCACCCGGGCTAGCGGGGGGGCATCGAGCACCGGGGAGCTGTTTTTT
TRBJ1-4 TRBV6-5 . TRBD1 CASSPTGAGEKLFF TGTGCCAGCAGTCCAACAGGGGCAGGTGAAAAACTGTTTTTT
TRBJ2-3 TRBV7-9 . . CASSPTTASTDTQYF TGTGCCAGCAGTCCAACGACTGCTAGCACAGATACGCAGTATTTT
TRBJ2-5 TRBV4-1 once TRBD2 CASSQPLLTSGLETQYF TGCGCCAGCAGCCAACCCCTCCTGACTAGCGGCCTAGAGACCCAGTACTTC
TRBJ2-5 TRBV18 . . CASSPPDSRGTQYF TGTGCCAGCTCACCACCGGACAGCCGAGGGACCCAGTACTTC
TRBJ2-3 TRBV6-2/TRBV6-3 . . CASSYSFDTQYF TGTGCCAGCAGTTATAGCTTTGATACGCAGTATTTT
TRBJ2-2 TRBV5-1 . TRBD1 CASKRQGPNTGELFF TGCGCCAGCAAAAGACAGGGCCCGAACACCGGGGAGCTGTTTTTT
TRBJ2-7 TRBV11-3 few TRBD1 CASSPSGTGKPYEQYF TGTGCCAGCAGCCCCTCCGGGACAGGGAAACCCTACGAGCAGTACTTC
TRBJ1-3 TRBV10-3 . . CAISAGASGNTIYF TGTGCCATCAGTGCTGGGGCCTCTGGAAACACCATATATTTT
TRBJ2-1 TRBV27 . . CASSLSFYNEQFF TGTGCCAGCAGTTTATCCTTCTACAATGAGCAGTTCTTC
TRBJ2-7 TRBV30 . TRBD2 CAFTSGFSYEQYF TGTGCCTTCACTAGCGGGTTCTCCTACGAGCAGTACTTC
TRBJ1-6 TRBV6-4 . TRBD1 CASRRDRGYNSPLHF TGTGCCAGCAGGCGGGACAGGGGATATAATTCACCCCTCCACTTT
TRBJ1-4 TRBV5-6 . TRBD1 CASSLVEGAQKLFF TGTGCCAGCAGCTTGGTAGAGGGGGCCCAAAAACTGTTTTTT
TRBJ1-4 TRBV18 . . CASSPGLHMGLFF TGTGCCAGCTCACCGGGACTACACATGGGACTGTTTTTT
TRBJ2-3 TRBV6-2/TRBV6-3 . . CASSYNPRRRQAPPDTQYF TGTGCCAGCAGTTACAATCCCCGAAGGCGACAGGCGCCCCCAGATACGCAGTATTTT
TRBJ2-3 TRBV7-9 . . CASSLARAPTKDTQYF TGTGCCAGCAGCTTAGCTCGAGCGCCCACCAAGGATACGCAGTATTTT
TRBJ2-5 TRBV30 . TRBD1 CAWSVGQGIGTQYF TGTGCCTGGAGTGTGGGACAGGGGATAGGGACCCAGTACTTC
TRBJ1-6 TRBV18 few TRBD1 CASSRTGGSSYNSPLHF TGTGCCAGCTCAAGGACAGGGGGGAGCTCCTATAATTCACCCCTCCACTTT
TRBJ1-5 TRBV19 once . CASSIAGGPNQPQHF TGTGCCAGTAGTATCGCCGGGGGGCCTAATCAGCCCCAGCATTTT
TRBJ1-4 TRBV7-9 . TRBD1 CASSSRQGAINEKLFF TGTGCCAGCAGCAGCCGACAGGGGGCAATTAATGAAAAACTGTTTTTT
TRBJ2-5 TRBV20-1 . . CSVARGTQYF TGCAGTGTAGCTCGCGGGACCCAGTACTTC
TRBJ1-6 TRBV15 once TRBD1 CATSGRQGARKPSSYNSPLHF TGTGCCACCAGCGGCCGACAGGGGGCAAGGAAGCCAAGCTCCTATAATTCACCCCTCCACTTT
TRBJ1-5 TRBV28 . TRBD1 CASSSDRVGQPQHF TGTGCCAGCAGTTCGGACAGGGTGGGTCAGCCCCAGCATTTT
TRBJ1-1 TRBV19 . . CASNRQLNTEAFF TGTGCCAGTAACAGACAGCTGAACACTGAAGCTTTCTTT
TRBJ2-2 TRBV7-6 . TRBD2 CASSSGLAGERRRGTGELFF TGTGCCAGCAGCTCTGGACTAGCGGGGGAACGACGCCGAGGCACCGGGGAGCTGTTTTTT
TRBJ2-1 TRBV20-1 . TRBD2 CSASYRLAALSSYNEQFF TGCAGTGCTAGTTATCGACTAGCGGCCCTGAGCTCCTACAATGAGCAGTTCTTC